This T cell receptor beta chain is drawn from a study of identical twins. The study, taken as a whole, reports: Rather than following the same donors, the conclusions depended on cross-sectional statistical analysis. Out-of-frame TCR alpha sharing in monozygotic twins exceeded recombination model predictions.

In the case of this clonotype: What it binds is unknown.

TCRdb recomputed calls from the 5' RACE reads with MiXCR, one row per CDR3 protein. The sample has a few hundred thousand distinct CDR3 sequences, approximately 8.3% seen once. The same data also contributed to another study, on yellow fever vaccine responses in identical twins.

The sample was CD8+ T cells sorted from blood. The receptor's source is a woman aged 18-35 years in good health.

The CDR3 nucleotides are TGTGCCAGCAGTTTAGGGCTAGCGGGGGGGTTGGAGACCCAGTACTTC. This translates into CASSLGLAGGLETQYF. V usage is TRBV12-3 or TRBV12-4 and J usage is TRBJ2-5; 12 bases line up with TRBD2. CDR3 length: 16 residues. V was clipped by 1 base and J by 5 bases; unmatched bases: 5.